This T cell receptor (beta chain) was recorded in a study of T cells expressing NK-cell markers. In the study overall: Of eight sequenced donors, seven were HCMV-seropositive and one HCMV-seronegative.

TCRdb re-called the 5' RACE reads; one entry per CDR3 protein, DNA not given. The sample table sets out about 540,000 distinct CDR3 sequences. Study-level points and caveats: Of CD8+ T cells, roughly 1.0-8% belonged to dominant NKG2C+ clonotypes in six donors.

With regard to this clonotype: The antigen is unknown.

From germline, CDR1 is SGHTA and CDR2 FQGNSA. The CDR3 length is 12 residues. The receptor's source is a man aged 18 to 30 in good health. Source material: blood T cells: a sorted CD56 or NKG2C T cell subset, CD4+ or CD8+ T cells, or bulk PBMC T cells (not recorded which). This chain connects TRBV7-2 to TRBJ2-5; TCRdb gives TRBD1 as the D gene, but with no DNA this cannot be confirmed. This chain's CDR3 is CASSSGTQTQYF.